These 27 T cell receptor beta chains originate from one sample sequenced in a study of control samples from healthy donors and cancer patients. Only in-frame clones appear in the TCRdb table, and some are missing; sequencing was by immunoSEQ multiplex PCR. The table lists 70,000 or so clones, around nine tenths of them singletons. Sequencing was done on a sample of PBMCs. These receptors originate from a man aged 55 to 70 with lung cancer.

This clone occurred once. The V call is TRBV9, the J call TRBJ1-6; D gene unclear. Germline CDR1 SGDLS, CDR2 YYNGEE. Trimming stripped 3 bases from V and 0 bases from J, with 10 bases between. There are 16 residues in the CDR3. The CDR3 coding sequence is TGTGCCAGCAGCGCCTCCCCACACTCCTATAATTCACCCCTCCACTTT. This translates into CASSASPHSYNSPLHF.

The rearrangement links TRBV6-5 to TRBJ2-1; TRBD1 aligns across 8 bases. The CDR3 covers 13 residues. CDR1 and CDR2 (germline): MNHEY, SVGAGI. J was trimmed by 6 bases and V by 5 bases; bases with no gene match: 3. As DNA, the CDR3 is TGTGCCAGCAGTACCAGGGGGCTCAATGAGCAGTTCTTC. Amino acid sequence: CASSTRGLNEQFF.

The rearrangement links TRBV6-2 or TRBV6-3 to TRBJ1-2; 9 positions agree with TRBD1. V shed 5 bases and J 8 bases; nucleotides not matched to a gene: 12. This CDR3 is 15 amino acids long. Per the germline V gene, CDR1 is MNHEY and CDR2 is SVGEGT. CDR3 sequence reads: CASSPWRDRVGGYTF. CDR3 in DNA: TGTGCCAGCAGTCCATGGAGGGACAGGGTAGGAGGCTACACCTTC.

The V and J genes are TRBV3-1 (or the pseudogene TRBV3-2) and TRBJ1-2; 8 bases line up with TRBD1. CDR1 and CDR2 (germline): LGHDT, YNNKEL (reference sequence). V was pared by 3 bases and J by 2 bases, with 11 bases of the junction left unmatched. The CDR3 covers 17 residues. The CDR3 bases are TGTGCCAGCAGCCACCGCGGTTTTACAGGGGGGAACTATGGCTACACCTTC. Translated: CASSHRGFTGGNYGYTF.

This clone has more than one count but fewer than ten. The chain joins TRBV7-3 to TRBJ1-2; D not certain. Trimming took 5 bases from V and 4 from J, leaving 14 bases between them. The CDR3 runs to 14 residues. The V gene's germline CDR1 is SGHTA and CDR2 FQGTGA. The CDR3 bases are TGTGCCAGCAGCCCAGGCCACGGTCCCTATGGCTACACCTTC. It yields the protein CASSPGHGPYGYTF.

The rearrangement joins TRBV5-3 to TRBJ1-6, with TRBD1 identical over 9 bases. TRBV5-3 is an ORF, and what it does is uncertain. The CDR3 consists of 17 residues. With 3 bases clipped from V and 8 bases from J, the junction kept 12 bases outside the gene matches. In DNA form, the CDR3 reads TGTGCCAGAAGCTGGGACAGGGAGGTAGGAGCCTATTCACCCCTCCACTTT. It translates to CARSWDREVGAYSPLHF.

The chain recombines TRBV18 with TRBJ2-2; 7 bases are a match to TRBD1. J gave up 5 bases and V 1 base, and 4 bases lay outside the gene matches. Germline V gives CDR1 KGHSH, CDR2 LQKENI. This CDR3 is built from 15 residues. CDR3 amino acids: CASSPQGGMTGELFF. The DNA of the CDR3 is TGTGCCAGCTCACCACAAGGGGGCATGACCGGGGAGCTGTTTTTT.

This clone occurred a few times. V is TRBV14 and J is TRBJ1-5; unclear D gene. V was clipped by 1 base and J by 0 bases, with 7 bases between them. The CDR3 is 15 amino acids. Germline CDR1 and CDR2: SGHDN and FVKESK. CDR3 protein: CASSQGPNSNQPQHF. CDR3 DNA sequence: TGTGCCAGCAGCCAAGGACCCAATAGCAATCAGCCCCAGCATTTT.

This clone occurred a few times. The V gene is TRBV30, the J gene TRBJ1-5, with D maybe TRBD1 (5 bases). This CDR3 region has 12 residues. The germline V and J ends were trimmed by 5 bases and 9 bases, with 14 bases remaining between them. CDR1 GTSNPN and CDR2 SVGIG come from the germline V gene (reference sequence). This chain's CDR3 is CAWGQGFGPQHF. DNA of the CDR3: TGTGCCTGGGGGCAGGGTTTTGGGCCCCAGCATTTT.

The CDR3 loop is CAPQGLAGTGELFF. CDR3 sequence (DNA): TGTGCCCCACAAGGTCTAGCGGGCACCGGGGAGCTGTTTTTT. V is TRBV7-9 and J is TRBJ2-2; 8 nucleotides match TRBD2. Germline CDR1 is SEHNR and CDR2 is FQNEAQ (reference sequence). Losses at the gene ends were 11 bases for V and 4 bases for J; bases not matched to a gene: 9. The CDR3 consists of 14 residues.

This clone turned up a few times. The rearrangement uses TRBV5-1 and TRBJ1-5, with 7 bases identical to TRBD1. V lost 0 bases and J lost 4; bases outside the gene matches: 4. The CDR3 runs to 15 residues. CDR1 is SGHRS and CDR2 is YFSETQ in the germline V gene. The CDR3 nucleotides read TGCGCCAGCAGCTTGGCCGGGACAGCTAATCAGCCCCAGCATTTT. Its protein is CASSLAGTANQPQHF.

By frequency in the sample, this clone is medium-sized. The rearrangement joins TRBV7-3 to TRBJ1-6; maybe TRBD1 (6 bases). In germline, CDR1 is SGHTA, CDR2 FQGTGA. The V and J ends lost 4 bases and 8 bases respectively, with 12 bases between them. There are 14 residues in the CDR3. CDR3 sequence: CASSSQGLDSPLHF. In DNA, the CDR3 is TGTGCCAGCAGCTCCCAGGGGCTGGATTCACCCCTCCACTTT.

V usage is TRBV6-5 and J usage is TRBJ2-7; D is ambiguous. The length of the CDR3 is 15 residues. Germline V gene sequence: CDR1 MNHEY, CDR2 SVGAGI. V lost 4 bases to trimming and J lost 1 base, with 14 bases between them. The CDR3 region has the DNA TGTGCCAGCAGTTCCGCTGGCGGTGGGTCCTACGAGCAGTACGTC. Its translation: CASSSAGGGSYEQYV.

The chain links TRBV5-1 to TRBJ2-2; D remains unclear. CDR1 and CDR2 from the germline V gene are SGHRS and YFSETQ. V was trimmed by 0 bases and J by 0 bases, leaving 9 bases between them. CDR3 size: 16 residues. The CDR3 here is CASSLESTSNTGELFF. The DNA of the CDR3 is TGCGCCAGCAGCTTGGAGTCAACCTCGAACACCGGGGAGCTGTTTTTT.

V and J are TRBV5-6 and TRBJ2-7; TRBD1 might be the D (6 bases). Germline V gives CDR1 SGHDT, CDR2 YYEEEE. V gave up 2 bases and J gave up 4 bases, with 10 bases separating them. CDR3 size: 13 residues. As DNA, the CDR3 is TGTGCCAGCAGCTTAGGGACACAATACGAGCAGTACGTC. It translates to CASSLGTQYEQYV.

This chain links TRBV14 with TRBJ2-2; D may correspond to TRBD1 or TRBD2 (6 bases each). V was pared by 0 bases and J by 1 base, with 15 bases between. CDR3 length: 18 amino acids. The V gene's germline CDR1 is SGHDN and CDR2 FVKESK. In DNA form, the CDR3 reads TGTGCCAGCAGCCAAGAGATAGGGGGGAGTCGGAACACCGGGGAGCTGTTTTTT. Translation: CASSQEIGGSRNTGELFF.

The chain has TRBV9 and TRBJ2-1; weak D call: TRBD2 (6 bases). CDR1 is SGDLS and CDR2 is YYNGEE in the germline V gene. This CDR3 is built from 14 residues. V lost 3 bases and J lost 6, with 13 bases in between. DNA of the CDR3: TGTGCCAGCAGCGACCCCCGGGGGTCCAATGAGCAGTTCTTC. Amino acids: CASSDPRGSNEQFF. Variable domain in full (rest from reference TRBV9 and TRBJ2-1): DSGVTQTPKHLITATGQRVTLRCSPRSGDLSVYWYQQSLDQGLQFLIQYYNGEERAKGNILERFSAQQFPDLHSELNLSSLELGDSALYFCASSDPRGSNEQFFGPGTRLTVL.

In DNA, the CDR3 is TGTGCCAGCAGCCAAGACAAGAGTAATGAAAAACTGTTTTTT. It is translated as CASSQDKSNEKLFF. V usage is TRBV14 and J usage is TRBJ1-4; D is ambiguous. Germline V gives CDR1 SGHDN, CDR2 FVKESK. CDR3 length: 14 amino acids. Trimming shortened V by 0 bases and J by 4 bases, and 6 bases separated the two germline ends.

This clone occurred a few times. This sequence joins TRBV18 and TRBJ1-1; D unclear. Per germline, CDR1 KGHSH and CDR2 LQKENI. There are 17 residues in the CDR3. Trimming pared 5 bases from V and 5 bases from J, leaving 24 bases between. The CDR3 protein is CASSSAGRRGSWTEAFF. DNA for the CDR3: TGTGCCAGCTCATCGGCAGGCAGGCGGGGATCTTGGACTGAAGCTTTCTTT. The whole variable domain, remainder taken from reference TRBV18 and TRBJ1-1, is NAGVMQNPRHLVRRRGQEARLRCSPMKGHSHVYWYRQLPEEGLKFMVYLQKENIIDESGMPKERFSAEFPKEGPSILRIQQVVRGDSAAYFCASSSAGRRGSWTEAFFGQGTRLTVV.

The chain carries TRBV18 and TRBJ1-4; TRBD1 agrees at 9 bases. The CDR3 is 16 amino acids. The J segment lost 0 bases and the V segment lost 5 bases, leaving 4 bases of the junction unmatched. Germline lookup yields CDR1 KGHSH and CDR2 LQKENI. CDR3 sequence reads: CASSEGQGATNEKLFF. The DNA for the CDR3 is TGTGCCAGCTCAGAGGGACAGGGTGCAACTAATGAAAAACTGTTTTTT. Filled out from reference TRBV18 and TRBJ1-4, the complete variable domain reads NAGVMQNPRHLVRRRGQEARLRCSPMKGHSHVYWYRQLPEEGLKFMVYLQKENIIDESGMPKERFSAEFPKEGPSILRIQQVVRGDSAAYFCASSEGQGATNEKLFFGSGTQLSVL.

The genes are TRBV5-4 and TRBJ1-2; unclear D gene. There are 15 residues in the CDR3. CDR1 and CDR2 (germline): SGHNT, YYREEE (reference sequence). V was clipped by 1 base and J by 5 bases, with 15 bases between them. The CDR3 DNA sequence: TGTGCCAGCAGCTTGAGCCAAGCCGTCGGGTATGGCTACACCTTC. It yields the protein CASSLSQAVGYGYTF.

This sequence joins TRBV5-6 and TRBJ1-4; D unclear. Per the germline V gene, CDR1 is SGHDT and CDR2 is YYEEEE. CDR3 size: 12 residues. The germline V and J ends were trimmed by 0 bases and 8 bases, with 5 bases remaining between them. The CDR3 nucleotides are TGTGCCAGCAGCTTGGGTACGGAAAAACTGTTTTTT. It encodes CASSLGTEKLFF.

The count of this clone is one. V usage is TRBV5-4 and J usage is TRBJ2-4, with 7 nucleotides matching TRBD1. The junction had 6 bases not matched to a gene; V was cut back by 1 base and J by 5 bases. The CDR3 extends over 15 amino acids. Germline V gives CDR1 SGHNT, CDR2 YYREEE (reference sequence). The CDR3 here is CASSLKGAQENIQYF. The CDR3 DNA follows: TGTGCCAGCAGCTTGAAGGGGGCGCAGGAAAACATTCAGTACTTC.

The chain has TRBV19 and TRBJ2-3, with a possible D match to TRBD2 (5 bases). The CDR3 is 15 residues long. Germline CDR1 reads LNHDA; CDR2 reads SQIVND (reference sequence). V was cut by 6 bases and J by 2 bases, with 15 bases left in between. The CDR3 spells CASRTGLDFTDTQYF. CDR3 DNA: TGTGCCAGTAGGACCGGACTGGACTTCACAGATACGCAGTATTTT.

V and J are TRBV7-7 and TRBJ2-3, with 12 nucleotides matching TRBD2. Germline V lookup: CDR1 SSHAT, CDR2 FNYEAQ (reference sequence). The V and J ends lost 2 bases and 5 bases, in that order; junction bases with no gene match: 5. The CDR3 is 16 residues long. CDR3 nucleotides: TGTGCCAGCAGCTTAAACCTAGCGGGGGGGCTAGATACGCAGTATTTT. It is translated as CASSLNLAGGLDTQYF.

The V call is TRBV13, the J call TRBJ1-4; 10 bases are a match to TRBD1. Germline V CDR1 and CDR2: PRHDT, FYEKMQ (reference sequence). The CDR3 length is 15 residues. V shed 5 bases, J shed 5 bases, and the junction held 5 bases outside the gene matches. The CDR3 DNA sequence: TGTGCCAGCAGCCCCCGGGGACAGGGGAATGAAAAACTGTTTTTT. Translation: CASSPRGQGNEKLFF.

This chain links TRBV3-1 (or the pseudogene TRBV3-2) with TRBJ2-2, with 8 bases aligning to TRBD1. Germline CDR1 LGHDT, CDR2 YNNKEL (reference sequence). This CDR3 has 15 residues. Unmatched junction bases numbered 4, after V lost 0 bases and J lost 7 bases. CDR3 sequence: CASSQETGAHGELFF. CDR3 bases: TGTGCCAGCAGCCAAGAGACAGGGGCCCACGGGGAGCTGTTTTTT.